Below, 16 T cell receptor beta chains from the same sample are listed, as sequenced in a study of shared clonotypes between healthy human individuals. The table came from immunoSEQ multiplex PCR; TCRdb's copy has only in-frame clones and leaves some out. This table has under 2.5 million clones, around 90% appearing once. Sequences were obtained from naive CD4+ T cells from PBMCs. Noted subset: CD45RA+ positively selected. These receptors were taken from a man between 18 and 35 years old in good health. Some clones in this sample may be carry-over from other donors' samples.

The chain combines TRBV2 with TRBJ1-5; D uncertain. Trimming took off 4 bases at V and 0 bases at J, with 13 bases between the two ends. Looked up from germline, CDR1 is SNHLY and CDR2 is FYNNEI. The CDR3 has 16 amino acids. CDR3 protein: CASSVTVSTSNQPQHF. In DNA form, the CDR3 reads TGTGCCAGCAGTGTCACCGTTTCCACTAGCAATCAGCCCCAGCATTTT.

To note about this clone: Other nucleotide sequences in the sample specify the same CDR3. The CDR3 DNA follows: TGTGCCACCAGCAGAGGGGGCGGGGAGACCCAGTACTTC. Translated, it gives CATSRGGGETQYF. V gene TRBV15 combines with J gene TRBJ2-5, with D tentatively TRBD1 or TRBD2 (5 bases each). Germline V CDR1 and CDR2: LNHNV, YYDKDF (reference sequence). The CDR3 is made up of 13 amino acids. Trimming removed 1 base from V and 5 bases from J, with 8 bases in between.

For the CDR3, the DNA is TGCGCCAGCAGCCTTTGGACAGGGGGCCAGGGCACTGAAGCTTTCTTT. This gives the protein CASSLWTGGQGTEAFF. This chain uses TRBV4-1 with TRBJ1-1, with TRBD1 matching over 11 bases. This CDR3 comprises 16 residues. With 4 bases clipped from V and 4 bases from J, the junction kept 8 bases outside the gene matches. CDR1 MGHRA and CDR2 YSYEKL come from the germline V gene.

The V and J genes are TRBV5-4 and TRBJ1-1; D gene ambiguous. CDR1 and CDR2 (germline): SGHNT, YYREEE (reference sequence). Trimming pared 4 bases from V and 1 base from J, leaving 5 bases between. This CDR3 has 12 residues. CDR3 coding DNA: TGTGCCAGCAGCCAGCAGAACACTGAAGCTTTCTTT. Translating it yields CASSQQNTEAFF.

This chain joins TRBV5-1 and TRBJ1-4; tentatively, D is TRBD1 (6 bases). CDR1 is SGHRS, CDR2 YFSETQ, per germline. V dropped 0 bases and J dropped 11 bases, with 14 bases sitting between them. The CDR3 totals 14 residues. The CDR3 DNA follows: TGCGCCAGCAGCTTGGATTTGGACAGCAAGAAACTGTTTTTT. Its translation is CASSLDLDSKKLFF. Full variable domain (rest looked up from reference TRBV5-1 and TRBJ1-4): KAGVTQTPRYLIKTRGQQVTLSCSPISGHRSVSWYQQTPGQGLQFLFEYFSETQRNKGNFPGRFSGRQFSNSRSEMNVSTLELGDSALYLCASSLDLDSKKLFFGSGTQLSVL.

This chain joins TRBV6-1 and TRBJ2-7, with D possibly being TRBD2 (6 bases). CDR3 length equals 11 residues. V lost 8 bases, J lost 4 bases, and 9 bases lay in between. Germline-derived CDR1 and CDR2 are MNHNS and SASEGT. Here the CDR3 reads CASGRWYEQYF. The CDR3 bases are TGTGCCAGCGGGAGGTGGTACGAGCAGTACTTC.

The chain joins TRBV2 to TRBJ2-5; 10 bases map to TRBD2. This CDR3 is built from 18 residues. J lost 4 bases, V lost 2 bases, and 13 bases had no gene match. The germline V gene encodes CDR1 SNHLY and CDR2 FYNNEI. CDR3 sequence (DNA): TGTGCCAGCAGTGAATCTATCCTAGCGGGAGTCTCGGTAGAGACCCAGTACTTC. Translated, it gives CASSESILAGVSVETQYF.

This clone was seen only once. The chain employs TRBV5-6 and TRBJ2-3; 7 positions match TRBD2. Germline loops: CDR1 SGHDT, CDR2 YYEEEE. Germline trimming cut 9 bases from V and 0 bases from J; bases unmatched to any gene: 10. This CDR3 spans 15 amino acids. The CDR3 here is CATALSGASTDTQYF. CDR3 DNA: TGTGCCACCGCGCTGAGCGGGGCTAGCACAGATACGCAGTATTTT.

This clone showed up just once. The identical CDR3 is also encoded by other nucleotide sequences in the sample. The chain recombines TRBV18 with TRBJ2-2; possible D gene TRBD1, 5 bases. From germline, CDR1 is KGHSH and CDR2 LQKENI. This CDR3 comprises 14 residues. V shed 3 bases and J shed 1 base, with 6 bases lying between them. CDR3 sequence (DNA): TGTGCCAGCTCACCTGGACAGAACACCGGGGAGCTGTTTTTT. Translation gives CASSPGQNTGELFF.

The sample holds a few counts of this clone. The chain carries TRBV4-2 and TRBJ1-1; a weak D match, TRBD1 (5 bases). Deletions cut 6 bases from V and 4 bases from J, with 6 bases between. This CDR3 contains 11 residues. Germline V gives CDR1 LGHNA, CDR2 YNFKEQ. Here the CDR3 reads CASRGATEAFF. The CDR3 coding sequence is TGTGCCAGCAGAGGGGCCACTGAAGCTTTCTTT.

Worth noting for this clone: The identical CDR3 is also encoded by other nucleotide sequences in the sample. This chain links TRBV25-1 with TRBJ2-2; the D is unclear. CDR3 length equals 14 residues. Per germline, CDR1 MGHDK and CDR2 SYGVNS. Trimming pared 2 bases from V and 0 bases from J, leaving 4 bases between. The chain's CDR3 is CASSERTNTGELFF. The CDR3 nucleotides are TGTGCCAGCAGTGAACGAACGAACACCGGGGAGCTGTTTTTT.

The chain has TRBV14 and TRBJ2-1, with D possibly being TRBD2 (6 bases). From germline, CDR1 is SGHDN and CDR2 FVKESK. The CDR3 length is 15 residues. V was cut by 4 bases and J by 5 bases, with 15 bases left in between. The chain's CDR3 is CASSRLGGEDNEQFF. The CDR3 region has the DNA TGTGCCAGCAGCCGACTCGGCGGGGAAGACAATGAGCAGTTCTTC.

J is TRBJ1-1 and V is TRBV7-8; D ambiguous. This CDR3 spans 17 amino acids. The ends were cut back, 2 bases at V and 5 bases at J, with 21 bases in the middle. Germline values: CDR1 SGHVS, CDR2 FQNEAQ. CDR3 coding DNA: TGTGCCAGCAGCTTACTGGCTCGCAGTGCCCCGAGGACTGAAGCTTTCTTT. Translating it yields CASSLLARSAPRTEAFF. The full variable domain, completed using reference TRBV7-8 and TRBJ1-1, is GAGVSQSPRYKVAKRGQDVALRCDPISGHVSLFWYQQALGQGPEFLTYFQNEAQLDKSGLPSDRFFAERPEGSVSTLKIQRTQQEDSAVYLCASSLLARSAPRTEAFFGQGTRLTVV.

This chain links TRBV6-5 with TRBJ1-3; maybe TRBD1 (5 bases). V was clipped by 6 bases and J by 0 bases, with 9 bases between them. The germline V gene has CDR1 MNHEY and CDR2 SVGAGI. CDR3 size: 14 residues. The CDR3 here is CASRRGISGNTIYF. The CDR3 region has the DNA TGTGCCAGCAGACGGGGGATCTCTGGAAACACCATATATTTT.

This sequence joins TRBV5-6 and TRBJ1-1; no clear D. Germline V gives CDR1 SGHDT, CDR2 YYEEEE. The V gene lost 4 bases and the J gene lost 0 bases, with 13 bases spanning the gap. This CDR3 spans 15 amino acids. The CDR3 DNA reads TGTGCCAGCAGCCCCAGAGTTAGGATGAACACTGAAGCTTTCTTT. The encoded protein is CASSPRVRMNTEAFF.

This clone appeared once. This chain connects TRBV27 to TRBJ1-5, with D uncertain. Germline CDR1 is MNHEY and CDR2 is SMNVEV (reference sequence). CDR3 size: 13 residues. V shed 6 bases and J shed 7 bases, with 13 bases lying between them. CDR3 DNA sequence: TGTGCCAGCAGACGTGAGGGAGGCCAGCCCCAGCATTTT. Translated: CASRREGGQPQHF.